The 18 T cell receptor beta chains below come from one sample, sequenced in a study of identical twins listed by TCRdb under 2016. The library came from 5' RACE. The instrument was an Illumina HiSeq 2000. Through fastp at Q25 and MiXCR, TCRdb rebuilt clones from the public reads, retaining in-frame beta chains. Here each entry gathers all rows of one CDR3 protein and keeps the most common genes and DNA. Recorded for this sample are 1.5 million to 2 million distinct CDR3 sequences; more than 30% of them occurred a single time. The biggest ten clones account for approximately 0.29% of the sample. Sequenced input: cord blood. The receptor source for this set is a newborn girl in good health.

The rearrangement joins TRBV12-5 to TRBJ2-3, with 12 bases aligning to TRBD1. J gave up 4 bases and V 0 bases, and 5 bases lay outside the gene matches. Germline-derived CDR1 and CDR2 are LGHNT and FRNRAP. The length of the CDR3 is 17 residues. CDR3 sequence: CASGLVLGQGAPDTQYF. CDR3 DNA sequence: TGTGCTAGTGGTTTGGTACTGGGACAGGGGGCCCCAGATACGCAGTATTTT. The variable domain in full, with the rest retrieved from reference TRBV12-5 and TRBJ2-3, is DARVTQTPRHKVTEMGQEVTMRCQPILGHNTVFWYRQTMMQGLELLAYFRNRAPLDDSGMPKDRFSAEMPDATLATLKIQPSEPRDSAVYFCASGLVLGQGAPDTQYFGPGTRLTVL.

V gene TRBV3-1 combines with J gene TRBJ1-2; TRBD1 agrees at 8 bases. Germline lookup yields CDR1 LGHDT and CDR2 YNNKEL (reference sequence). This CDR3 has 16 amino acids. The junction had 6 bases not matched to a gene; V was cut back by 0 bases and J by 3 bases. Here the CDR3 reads CASSQDRTGPYYGYTF. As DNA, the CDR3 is TGTGCCAGCAGCCAAGATAGGACAGGGCCATACTATGGCTACACCTTC. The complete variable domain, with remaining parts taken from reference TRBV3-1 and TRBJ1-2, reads DTAVSQTPKYLVTQMGNDKSIKCEQNLGHDTMYWYKQDSKKFLKIMFSYNNKELIINETVPNRFSPKSPDKAHLNLHINSLELGDSAVYFCASSQDRTGPYYGYTFGSGTRLTVV.

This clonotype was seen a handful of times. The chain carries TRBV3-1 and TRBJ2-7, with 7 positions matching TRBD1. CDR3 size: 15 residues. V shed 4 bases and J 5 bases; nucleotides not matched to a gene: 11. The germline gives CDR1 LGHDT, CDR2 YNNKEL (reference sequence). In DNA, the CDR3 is TGTGCCAGCAGCCGAGCTTTGGGACAGCCTGACGAGCAGTACTTC. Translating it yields CASSRALGQPDEQYF.

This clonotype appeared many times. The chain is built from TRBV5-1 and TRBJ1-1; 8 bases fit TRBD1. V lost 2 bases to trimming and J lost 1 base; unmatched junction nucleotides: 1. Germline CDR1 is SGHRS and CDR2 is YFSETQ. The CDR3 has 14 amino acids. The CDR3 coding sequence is TGCGCCAGCAGCTTACAGGGGGGGAACACTGAAGCTTTCTTT. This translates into CASSLQGGNTEAFF.

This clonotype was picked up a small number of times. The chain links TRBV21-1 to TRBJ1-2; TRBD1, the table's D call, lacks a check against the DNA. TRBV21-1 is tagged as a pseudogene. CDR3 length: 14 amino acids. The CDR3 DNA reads TGTGCCAGCAGTCTTCAGAGGGGGGCGAGGGGCTACACCTTC. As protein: CASSLQRGARGYTF.

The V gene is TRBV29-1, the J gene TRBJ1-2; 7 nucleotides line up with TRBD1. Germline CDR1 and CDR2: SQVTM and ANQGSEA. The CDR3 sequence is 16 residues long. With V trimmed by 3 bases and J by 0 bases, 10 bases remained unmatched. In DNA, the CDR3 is TGCAGCGTTGACCATTCACAGGGGATGGCTAACTATGGCTACACCTTC. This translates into CSVDHSQGMANYGYTF.

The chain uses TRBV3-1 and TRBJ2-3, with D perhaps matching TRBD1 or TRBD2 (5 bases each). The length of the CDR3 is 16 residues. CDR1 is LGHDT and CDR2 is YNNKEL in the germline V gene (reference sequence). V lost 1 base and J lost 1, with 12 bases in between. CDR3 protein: CASSQASPGRTDTQYF. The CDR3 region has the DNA TGTGCCAGCAGCCAAGCCTCCCCGGGGCGCACAGATACGCAGTATTTT.

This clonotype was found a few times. The CDR3 region is CAISPSGLSYEQFF. CDR3 bases: TGTGCCATCAGCCCTAGCGGGCTTTCCTACGAGCAGTTCTTC. V and J are TRBV10-3 and TRBJ2-1; 8 bases align to TRBD2. Trimming took 6 bases from V and 10 from J; bases not matched to a gene: 11. CDR3 size: 14 residues. Germline CDR1 ENHRY, CDR2 SYGVKD.

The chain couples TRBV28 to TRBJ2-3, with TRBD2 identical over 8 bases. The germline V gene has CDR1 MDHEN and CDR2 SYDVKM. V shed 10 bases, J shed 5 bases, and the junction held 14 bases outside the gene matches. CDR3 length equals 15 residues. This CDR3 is CANRTPAGVRDTQYF. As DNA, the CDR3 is TGTGCCAACAGAACCCCAGCGGGAGTACGAGATACGCAGTATTTT.

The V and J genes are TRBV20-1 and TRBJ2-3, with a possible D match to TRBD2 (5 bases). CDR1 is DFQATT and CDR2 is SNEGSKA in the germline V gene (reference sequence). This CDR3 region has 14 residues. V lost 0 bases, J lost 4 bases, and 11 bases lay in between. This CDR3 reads CSARDAGKPDTQYF. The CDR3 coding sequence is TGCAGTGCTAGAGATGCCGGGAAGCCAGATACGCAGTATTTT.

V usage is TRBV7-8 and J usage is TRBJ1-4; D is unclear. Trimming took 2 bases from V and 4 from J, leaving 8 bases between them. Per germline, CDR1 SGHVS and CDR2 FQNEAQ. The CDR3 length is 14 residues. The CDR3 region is CASSLHRFNEKLFF. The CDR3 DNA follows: TGTGCCAGCAGCTTACACAGATTTAATGAAAAACTGTTTTTT. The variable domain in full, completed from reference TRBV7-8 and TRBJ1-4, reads GAGVSQSPRYKVAKRGQDVALRCDPISGHVSLFWYQQALGQGPEFLTYFQNEAQLDKSGLPSDRFFAERPEGSVSTLKIQRTQQEDSAVYLCASSLHRFNEKLFFGSGTQLSVL.

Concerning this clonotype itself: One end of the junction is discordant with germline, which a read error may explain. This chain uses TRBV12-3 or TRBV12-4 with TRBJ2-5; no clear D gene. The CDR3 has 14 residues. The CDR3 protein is CASSLDFGQETQYF. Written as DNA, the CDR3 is TGTGCCAGCAGCTTAGACTTTGGCCAAGAGACCCAGTACTTC.

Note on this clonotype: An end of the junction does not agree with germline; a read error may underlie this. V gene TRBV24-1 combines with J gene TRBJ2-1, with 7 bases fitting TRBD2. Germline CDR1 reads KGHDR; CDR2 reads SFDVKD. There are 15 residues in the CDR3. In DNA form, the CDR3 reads TGTGCCACCAGTGACGGCGGGATCAAGAGCGGGGAGCGGTTCTTC. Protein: CATSDGGIKSGERFF.

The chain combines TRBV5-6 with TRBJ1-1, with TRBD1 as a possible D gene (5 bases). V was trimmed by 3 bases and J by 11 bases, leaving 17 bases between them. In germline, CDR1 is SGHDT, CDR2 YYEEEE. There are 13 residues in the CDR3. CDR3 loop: CASSWAREGSAFF. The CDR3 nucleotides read TGTGCCAGCAGCTGGGCCAGGGAGGGTTCTGCTTTCTTT.

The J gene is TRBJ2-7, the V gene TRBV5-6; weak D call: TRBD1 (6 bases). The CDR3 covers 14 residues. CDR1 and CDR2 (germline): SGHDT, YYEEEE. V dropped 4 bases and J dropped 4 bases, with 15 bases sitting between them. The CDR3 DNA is TGTGCCAGCAGCGCCACCGGGACACCGTACGAGCAGTACTTC. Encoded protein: CASSATGTPYEQYF.

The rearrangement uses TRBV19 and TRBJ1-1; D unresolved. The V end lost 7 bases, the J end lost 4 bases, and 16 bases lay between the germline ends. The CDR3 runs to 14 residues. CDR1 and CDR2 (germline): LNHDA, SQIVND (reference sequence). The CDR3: CASIAGGWGTEAFF. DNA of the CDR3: TGTGCCAGTATAGCAGGAGGGTGGGGCACTGAAGCTTTCTTT.

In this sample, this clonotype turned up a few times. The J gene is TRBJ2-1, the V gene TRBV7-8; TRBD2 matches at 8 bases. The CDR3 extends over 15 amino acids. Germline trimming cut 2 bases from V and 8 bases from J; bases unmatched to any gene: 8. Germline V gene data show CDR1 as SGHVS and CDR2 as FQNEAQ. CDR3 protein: CASSLRLANVDEQFF. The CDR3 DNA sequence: TGTGCCAGCAGCTTACGACTAGCGAATGTAGATGAGCAGTTCTTC.

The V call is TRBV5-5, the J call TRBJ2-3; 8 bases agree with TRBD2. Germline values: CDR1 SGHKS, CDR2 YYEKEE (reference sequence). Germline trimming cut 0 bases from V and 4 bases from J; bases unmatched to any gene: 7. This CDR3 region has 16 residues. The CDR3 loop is CASSLVATSVSDTQYF. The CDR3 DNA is TGTGCCAGCAGCTTGGTGGCGACTAGCGTGTCAGATACGCAGTATTTT.